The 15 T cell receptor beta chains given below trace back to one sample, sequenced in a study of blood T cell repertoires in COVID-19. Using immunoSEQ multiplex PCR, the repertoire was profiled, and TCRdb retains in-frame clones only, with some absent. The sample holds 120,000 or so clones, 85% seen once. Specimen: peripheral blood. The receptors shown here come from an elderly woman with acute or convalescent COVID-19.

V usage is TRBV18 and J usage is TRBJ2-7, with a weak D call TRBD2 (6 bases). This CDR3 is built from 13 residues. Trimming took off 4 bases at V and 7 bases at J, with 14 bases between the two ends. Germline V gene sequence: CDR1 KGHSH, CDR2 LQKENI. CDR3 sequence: CASSQGEGGEQYF. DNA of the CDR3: TGTGCCAGCTCACAAGGGGAAGGAGGGGAGCAGTACTTC.

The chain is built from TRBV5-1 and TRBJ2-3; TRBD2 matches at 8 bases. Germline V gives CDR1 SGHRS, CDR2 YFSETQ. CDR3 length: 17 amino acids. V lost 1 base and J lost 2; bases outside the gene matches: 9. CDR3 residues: CASSLISTGGPTDTQYF. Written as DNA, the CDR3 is TGCGCCAGCAGCTTGATATCGACGGGGGGGCCCACAGATACGCAGTATTTT.

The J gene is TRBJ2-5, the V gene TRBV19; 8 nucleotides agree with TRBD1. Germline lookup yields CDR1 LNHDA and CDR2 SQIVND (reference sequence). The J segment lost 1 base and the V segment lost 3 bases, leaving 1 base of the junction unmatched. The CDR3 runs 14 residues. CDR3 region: CASSIGTGQETQYF. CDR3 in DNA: TGTGCCAGTAGTATCGGGACAGGCCAAGAGACCCAGTACTTC.

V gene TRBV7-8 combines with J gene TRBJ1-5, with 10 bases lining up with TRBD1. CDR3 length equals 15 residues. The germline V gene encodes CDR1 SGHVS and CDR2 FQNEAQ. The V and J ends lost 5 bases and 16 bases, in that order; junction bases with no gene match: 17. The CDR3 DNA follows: TGTGCCAGCAGCCTTGCCGGGACAGGGGAAGTCCCCAGACATTTT. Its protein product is CASSLAGTGEVPRHF.

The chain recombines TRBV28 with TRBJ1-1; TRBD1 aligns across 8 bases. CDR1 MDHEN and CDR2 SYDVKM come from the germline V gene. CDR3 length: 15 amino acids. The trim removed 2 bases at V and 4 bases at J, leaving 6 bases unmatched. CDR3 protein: CASSLPTGGLTEAFF. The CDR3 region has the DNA TGTGCCAGCAGTTTACCAACAGGGGGTCTCACTGAAGCTTTCTTT.

The CDR3 spells CASSQDIRLGREGYGYTF. The CDR3 nucleotides read TGCGCCAGCAGCCAAGATATAAGGCTCGGGAGGGAGGGCTATGGCTACACCTTC. The chain has TRBV4-3 and TRBJ1-2, with D hard to call. Germline V gene data show CDR1 as LGHNA and CDR2 as YSLEER. This CDR3 is built from 18 residues. Deletions cut 0 bases from V and 4 bases from J, with 21 bases between.

The CDR3 DNA sequence: TGTGCCACCAGCAGGGGGCCGACAGGGGCCTATGGCTACACCTTC. It yields the protein CATSRGPTGAYGYTF. The chain links TRBV15 to TRBJ1-2; TRBD1 matches 8 bases. Germline trimming cut 3 bases from V and 4 bases from J; bases unmatched to any gene: 7. CDR1 LNHNV and CDR2 YYDKDF come from the germline V gene (reference sequence). The CDR3 spans 15 residues.

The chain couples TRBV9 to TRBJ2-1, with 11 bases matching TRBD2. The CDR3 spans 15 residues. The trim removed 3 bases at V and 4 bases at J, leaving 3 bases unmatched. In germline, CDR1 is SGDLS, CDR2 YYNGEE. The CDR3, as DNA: TGTGCCAGCAGCGGAACTAGCGGGGGTTACAATGAGCAGTTCTTC. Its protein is CASSGTSGGYNEQFF.

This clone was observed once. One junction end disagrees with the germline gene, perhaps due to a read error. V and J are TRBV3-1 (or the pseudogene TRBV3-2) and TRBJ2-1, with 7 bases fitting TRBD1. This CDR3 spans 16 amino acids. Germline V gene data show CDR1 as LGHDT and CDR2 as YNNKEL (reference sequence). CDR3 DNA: TGTGCCAGCACCCAAGGGGGCCTGAGCTCCTACAATGAGCAGTTCTTC. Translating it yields CASTQGGLSSYNEQFF.

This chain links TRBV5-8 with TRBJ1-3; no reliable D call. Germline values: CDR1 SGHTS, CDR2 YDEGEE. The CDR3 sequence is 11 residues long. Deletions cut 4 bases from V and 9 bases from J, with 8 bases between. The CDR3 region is CASSLRATIYF. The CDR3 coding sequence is TGTGCCAGCAGCCTGAGGGCCACCATATATTTT.

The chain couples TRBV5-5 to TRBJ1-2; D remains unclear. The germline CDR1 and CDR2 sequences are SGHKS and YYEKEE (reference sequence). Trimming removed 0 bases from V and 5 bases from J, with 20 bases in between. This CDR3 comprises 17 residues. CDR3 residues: CASSLAIGTGGRYGYTF. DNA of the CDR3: TGTGCCAGCAGCTTGGCCATCGGTACCGGAGGAAGGTATGGCTACACCTTC.

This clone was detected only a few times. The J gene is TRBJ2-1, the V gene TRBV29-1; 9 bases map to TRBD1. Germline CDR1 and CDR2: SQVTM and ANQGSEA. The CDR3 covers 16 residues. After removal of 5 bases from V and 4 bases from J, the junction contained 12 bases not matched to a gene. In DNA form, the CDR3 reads TGCAGCGTTCGGGGGGACAGGGAGTGGCTATACAATGAGCAGTTCTTC. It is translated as CSVRGDREWLYNEQFF.

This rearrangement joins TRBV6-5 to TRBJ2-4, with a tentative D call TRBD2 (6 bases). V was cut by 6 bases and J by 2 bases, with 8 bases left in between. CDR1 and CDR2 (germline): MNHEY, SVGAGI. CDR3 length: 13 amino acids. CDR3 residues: CASRAGSKNIQYF. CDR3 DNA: TGTGCCAGCAGGGCGGGGTCCAAAAACATTCAGTACTTC.

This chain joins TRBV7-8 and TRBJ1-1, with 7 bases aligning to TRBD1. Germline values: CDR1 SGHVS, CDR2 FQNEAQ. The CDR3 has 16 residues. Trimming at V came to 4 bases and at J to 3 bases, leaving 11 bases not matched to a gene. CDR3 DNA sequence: TGTGCCAGCAGCTGGGGGACAGCCCTTAGGGACACTGAAGCTTTCTTT. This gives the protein CASSWGTALRDTEAFF.

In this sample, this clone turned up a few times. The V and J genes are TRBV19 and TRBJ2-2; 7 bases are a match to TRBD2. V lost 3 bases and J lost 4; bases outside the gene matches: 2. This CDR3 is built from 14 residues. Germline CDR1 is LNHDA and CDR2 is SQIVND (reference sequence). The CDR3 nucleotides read TGTGCCAGTAGTATCGGGGGGTTCACCGGGGAGCTGTTTTTT. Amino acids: CASSIGGFTGELFF.